The rows below give T cell receptor beta chains drawn from one sample of a study of Graves' ophthalmopathy and Graves' hyperthyroidism. TCRdb reanalysed the multiplex PCR reads using MiXCR and keeps one entry per CDR3 protein. The profile covers some 160,000 distinct CDR3 sequences, with about two fifths appearing a single time and around 8.9% taken by the ten largest. The sequencing input was peripheral blood. Every receptor here comes from a man aged 25 to 45 with Graves' ophthalmopathy. Each CDR3 is given with its conserved first and last residue. The order of the fields is clone size, J gene, D gene, V gene, CDR3 protein, CDR3 DNA. The D gene is left open where the match is weak. The size of a clone is reported for some rows only, either as once, few or many, or as a class for expanded clones.

abundance: many
j_gene: TRBJ2-2
d_gene: TRBD1
v_gene: TRBV12-3/TRBV12-4
CDR3aa: CASSPTGVFGELFF
CDR3nt: TGTGCCAGCAGTCCGACAGGGGTGTTCGGGGAGCTGTTTTTT

abundance: many
j_gene: TRBJ2-7
d_gene: NA
v_gene: TRBV5-5
CDR3aa: CASTYAGYEQYF
CDR3nt: TGTGCCAGCACCTACGCAGGGTACGAGCAGTACTTC

abundance: many
j_gene: TRBJ1-2
d_gene: TRBD1
v_gene: TRBV12-3/TRBV12-4
CDR3aa: CASRPGTVYGYTF
CDR3nt: TGTGCCAGCAGACCCGGGACAGTCTATGGCTACACCTTC

abundance: once
j_gene: TRBJ2-7
d_gene: NA
v_gene: TRBV6-1
CDR3aa: CASSTGGYEQYF
CDR3nt: TGTGCCAGCAGCACCGGGGGTTACGAGCAGTACTTC

abundance: many
j_gene: TRBJ2-7
d_gene: TRBD2
v_gene: TRBV7-2
CDR3aa: CASSLALRLAGTSSYEQYF
CDR3nt: TGTGCCAGCAGCTTAGCGCTTCGACTAGCGGGAACCTCATCCTACGAGCAGTACTTC

abundance: many
j_gene: TRBJ2-5
d_gene: NA
v_gene: TRBV6-1
CDR3aa: CASSPPAEETQYF
CDR3nt: TGTGCCAGCAGTCCGCCAGCCGAGGAGACCCAGTACTTC

abundance: NA
j_gene: TRBJ1-2
d_gene: NA
v_gene: TRBV12-3/TRBV12-4
CDR3aa: CASSYVTDWGYTF
CDR3nt: TGTGCCAGCAGTTACGTTACGGATTGGGGCTACACCTTC

abundance: NA
j_gene: TRBJ2-7
d_gene: TRBD2
v_gene: TRBV6-2/TRBV6-3
CDR3aa: CASSASGRHEQYF
CDR3nt: TGTGCCAGCAGCGCTAGCGGGCGACACGAGCAGTACTTC

abundance: many
j_gene: TRBJ2-7
d_gene: TRBD2
v_gene: TRBV28
CDR3aa: CASNPSGRRVYEQYF
CDR3nt: TGTGCCAGCAATCCTAGCGGGAGAAGGGTCTACGAGCAGTACTTC

abundance: NA
j_gene: TRBJ2-7
d_gene: NA
v_gene: TRBV6-1
CDR3aa: CASRMGGIYEQYF
CDR3nt: TGTGCCAGCAGGATGGGGGGAATCTACGAGCAGTACTTC

abundance: many
j_gene: TRBJ2-5
d_gene: TRBD1
v_gene: TRBV27
CDR3aa: CASSYQGVETQYF
CDR3nt: TGTGCCAGCAGTTACCAGGGGGTTGAGACCCAGTACTTC

abundance: many
j_gene: TRBJ2-7
d_gene: TRBD2
v_gene: TRBV6-5
CDR3aa: CASSSPGGRGGEQYF
CDR3nt: TGTGCCAGCAGTTCCCCCGGCGGGAGAGGAGGGGAGCAGTACTTC

abundance: NA
j_gene: TRBJ2-5
d_gene: TRBD2
v_gene: TRBV28
CDR3aa: CASRALLGTRMMNRETQYF
CDR3nt: TGTGCCAGCAGGGCTCTTTTAGGGACTAGGATGATGAATAGGGAGACCCAGTACTTC

abundance: many
j_gene: TRBJ2-7
d_gene: NA
v_gene: TRBV28
CDR3aa: CASSRDTYEQYF
CDR3nt: TGTGCCAGCAGTAGGGACACCTACGAGCAGTACTTC

abundance: NA
j_gene: TRBJ1-5
d_gene: NA
v_gene: TRBV28
CDR3aa: CASSSLAGRGRGVNQPQHF
CDR3nt: TGTGCCAGCAGTTCTTTAGCTGGACGCGGACGCGGTGTCAATCAGCCCCAGCATTTT

abundance: NA
j_gene: TRBJ1-2
d_gene: NA
v_gene: TRBV4-1
CDR3aa: CASSQEGYGYTF
CDR3nt: TGCGCCAGCAGCCAGGAGGGTTATGGCTACACCTTC

abundance: NA
j_gene: TRBJ2-5
d_gene: NA
v_gene: TRBV28
CDR3aa: CASSLFVLAQETQYF
CDR3nt: TGTGCCAGCAGTTTATTCGTGCTAGCCCAAGAGACCCAGTACTTC

abundance: many
j_gene: TRBJ2-7
d_gene: NA
v_gene: TRBV30
CDR3aa: CAWSSGSHEQYF
CDR3nt: TGTGCCTGGAGTTCAGGGTCTCACGAGCAGTACTTC

abundance: many
j_gene: TRBJ1-1
d_gene: NA
v_gene: TRBV27
CDR3aa: CASRPSGGVNTEAFF
CDR3nt: TGTGCCAGCAGACCCTCTGGAGGGGTTAACACTGAAGCTTTCTTT

abundance: NA
j_gene: TRBJ1-1
d_gene: NA
v_gene: TRBV12-3/TRBV12-4
CDR3aa: CASSPSRVAAFF
CDR3nt: TGTGCCAGCAGCCCCTCAAGGGTGGCCGCTTTCTTT

abundance: many
j_gene: TRBJ2-7
d_gene: NA
v_gene: TRBV28
CDR3aa: CASSLVAGFSYEQYF
CDR3nt: TGTGCCAGCAGTTTAGTGGCAGGGTTCTCCTACGAGCAGTACTTC

abundance: NA
j_gene: TRBJ2-7
d_gene: NA
v_gene: TRBV2
CDR3aa: CASSVAEQYEQYF
CDR3nt: TGTGCCAGCAGTGTAGCGGAACAATACGAGCAGTACTTC

abundance: NA
j_gene: TRBJ2-5
d_gene: TRBD2
v_gene: TRBV7-2
CDR3aa: CASSSAGGRETQYF
CDR3nt: TGTGCCAGCAGCTCGGCGGGAGGGCGGGAGACCCAGTACTTC

abundance: once
j_gene: TRBJ2-5
d_gene: NA
v_gene: TRBV29-1
CDR3aa: CSVEDLEETQYF
CDR3nt: TGCAGCGTTGAGGACCTAGAAGAGACCCAGTACTTC

abundance: many
j_gene: TRBJ2-7
d_gene: NA
v_gene: TRBV12-5
CDR3aa: CASGLKPGGSTYEQYF
CDR3nt: TGTGCTAGTGGTTTAAAGCCCGGCGGATCCACCTACGAGCAGTACTTC

abundance: NA
j_gene: TRBJ2-2
d_gene: NA
v_gene: TRBV7-2
CDR3aa: CASSLSRANTGELFF
CDR3nt: TGTGCCAGCAGCTTGTCCCGGGCAAACACCGGGGAGCTGTTTTTT

abundance: NA
j_gene: TRBJ2-7
d_gene: TRBD2
v_gene: TRBV28
CDR3aa: CASSLRGLAWAYEQYF
CDR3nt: TGTGCCAGCAGCCTACGGGGACTAGCGTGGGCCTACGAGCAGTACTTC

abundance: once
j_gene: TRBJ1-1
d_gene: NA
v_gene: TRBV28
CDR3aa: CASSLRTLIEAFF
CDR3nt: TGTGCCAGCAGTTTAAGGACACTAATTGAAGCTTTCTTT

abundance: NA
j_gene: TRBJ1-1
d_gene: NA
v_gene: TRBV6-1
CDR3aa: CASRPQGGNTEAFF
CDR3nt: TGTGCCAGCAGACCCCAGGGTGGTAACACTGAAGCTTTCTTT

abundance: NA
j_gene: TRBJ2-7
d_gene: TRBD2
v_gene: TRBV7-2
CDR3aa: CASSPRTSGTEQYF
CDR3nt: TGTGCCAGCAGCCCGAGGACTAGCGGGACCGAGCAGTACTTC

abundance: many
j_gene: TRBJ1-2
d_gene: NA
v_gene: TRBV12-3/TRBV12-4
CDR3aa: CASSFALRGNYGYTF
CDR3nt: TGTGCCAGCAGTTTCGCGTTGAGGGGTAACTATGGCTACACCTTC

abundance: NA
j_gene: TRBJ2-7
d_gene: TRBD1
v_gene: TRBV30
CDR3aa: CAWSETGPYEQYF
CDR3nt: TGTGCCTGGAGTGAGACAGGGCCTTACGAGCAGTACTTC

abundance: many
j_gene: TRBJ2-6
d_gene: NA
v_gene: TRBV28
CDR3aa: CASGAPRGSGANVLTF
CDR3nt: TGTGCCAGTGGAGCGCCCAGAGGCTCTGGGGCCAACGTCCTGACTTTC

abundance: NA
j_gene: TRBJ1-2
d_gene: NA
v_gene: TRBV12-3/TRBV12-4
CDR3aa: CASSSGEAGYTF
CDR3nt: TGTGCCAGCAGTTCGGGGGAGGCTGGCTACACCTTC

abundance: NA
j_gene: TRBJ1-2
d_gene: NA
v_gene: TRBV20-1
CDR3aa: CSARDQTGRYGYTF
CDR3nt: TGCAGTGCTAGAGATCAAACAGGACGATATGGCTACACCTTC

abundance: NA
j_gene: TRBJ1-1
d_gene: NA
v_gene: TRBV29-1
CDR3aa: CSAGRGLNTEAFF
CDR3nt: TGCAGCGCAGGGCGGGGGTTGAACACTGAAGCTTTCTTT